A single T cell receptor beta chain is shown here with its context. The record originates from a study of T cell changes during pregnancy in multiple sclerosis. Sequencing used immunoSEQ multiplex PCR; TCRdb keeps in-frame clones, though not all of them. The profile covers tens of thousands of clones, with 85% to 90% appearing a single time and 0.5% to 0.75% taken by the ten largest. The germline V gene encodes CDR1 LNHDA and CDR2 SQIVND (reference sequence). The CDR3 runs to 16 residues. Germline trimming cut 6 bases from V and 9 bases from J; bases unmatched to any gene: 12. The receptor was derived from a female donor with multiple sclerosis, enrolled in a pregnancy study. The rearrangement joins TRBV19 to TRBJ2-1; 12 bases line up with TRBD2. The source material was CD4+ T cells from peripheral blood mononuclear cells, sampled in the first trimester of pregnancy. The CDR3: CASSRTSGIVETEQFF. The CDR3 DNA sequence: TGTGCCAGTAGCAGGACTAGCGGGATAGTAGAAACTGAGCAGTTCTTC.